A selection of T cell receptor beta chains follows, all from one sample in a study of T-cell reconstitution after alpha-beta-depleted transplantation in children. TCRdb reanalysed the PCR reads using MiXCR and keeps one entry per CDR3 protein. Of 280,000 or so distinct CDR3 sequences listed, roughly 10% are singletons. Sequencing used peripheral blood, obtained 180 days after TCRalphabeta/CD19-depleted stem cell transplant. All receptors come from a male patient between 2 and 10 years old who had a stem cell transplant for chronic granulomatous disease, so the T cells may come from the graft donor. Each CDR3 is given with its conserved first and last residue. Each record gives: D gene, J gene, clone size, V gene, CDR3 DNA, CDR3 protein. A D gene is named only where the DNA matches it firmly. Size tells how often a clone was seen (once, few, many) or the class of an expanded clone, and some rows leave it out.

D gene: NA
J gene: TRBJ2-3
clone size: many
V gene: TRBV29-1
CDR3 DNA: TGCAGCGTTGAAAGGGCGAGCACAGATACGCAGTATTTT
CDR3 protein: CSVERASTDTQYF

D gene: NA
J gene: TRBJ2-3
clone size: many
V gene: TRBV7-8
CDR3 DNA: TGTGCCAGCAGCCAACATTCCTCCAGCGTCCCAGATACGCAGTATTTT
CDR3 protein: CASSQHSSSVPDTQYF

D gene: TRBD2
J gene: TRBJ2-2
clone size: many
V gene: TRBV10-3
CDR3 DNA: TGTGCCATCAGTGGGGATAGCGGGAGAGGGAACACCGGGGAGCTGTTTTTT
CDR3 protein: CAISGDSGRGNTGELFF

D gene: NA
J gene: TRBJ2-2
clone size: many
V gene: TRBV5-6
CDR3 DNA: TGTGCCAGCAGCTTGTTCTCTGGGCACACCGGGGAGCTGTTTTTT
CDR3 protein: CASSLFSGHTGELFF

D gene: NA
J gene: TRBJ2-2
clone size: NA
V gene: TRBV12-3/TRBV12-4
CDR3 DNA: TGTGCCATCAGACGGAACAGGGACGTTCCCCAAACGAACACCGGGGAGCTGTTTTTT
CDR3 protein: CAIRRNRDVPQTNTGELFF

D gene: NA
J gene: TRBJ2-7
clone size: few
V gene: TRBV3-1
CDR3 DNA: TGTGCCAGCACCCAATTTGGGGAAAGGACCAGAATCTACGAGCAGTACTTC
CDR3 protein: CASTQFGERTRIYEQYF

D gene: NA
J gene: TRBJ1-4
clone size: NA
V gene: TRBV19
CDR3 DNA: TGTGCCAGTAGCAGGGCAACTAATGAAAAACTGTTTTTT
CDR3 protein: CASSRATNEKLFF

D gene: NA
J gene: TRBJ2-7
clone size: NA
V gene: TRBV7-9
CDR3 DNA: TGTGCCAGCAGCTTCCTCTCTAGCGCCTCCTACGAGCAGTACTTC
CDR3 protein: CASSFLSSASYEQYF

D gene: TRBD2
J gene: TRBJ2-7
clone size: many
V gene: TRBV20-1
CDR3 DNA: TGCAGTGCTAGTCTAGCGGGGTCTATGAGGGAGCAGTACTTC
CDR3 protein: CSASLAGSMREQYF

D gene: TRBD1
J gene: TRBJ2-1
clone size: many
V gene: TRBV12-3/TRBV12-4
CDR3 DNA: TGTGCCAGCAACCCGACAGGGGGAGGATACAATGAGCAGTTCTTC
CDR3 protein: CASNPTGGGYNEQFF

D gene: TRBD1
J gene: TRBJ1-1
clone size: NA
V gene: TRBV4-2
CDR3 DNA: TGTGCCAGCAGCCCGGGTGACAGGGGCGAATGGAGTGAAGCTTTCTTT
CDR3 protein: CASSPGDRGEWSEAFF

D gene: TRBD1
J gene: TRBJ2-1
clone size: many
V gene: TRBV6-5
CDR3 DNA: TGTGCCAGCAGGTACAGGACAGGGGGCACCTACAATGAGCAGTTCTTC
CDR3 protein: CASRYRTGGTYNEQFF

D gene: NA
J gene: TRBJ1-4
clone size: NA
V gene: TRBV3-1
CDR3 DNA: TGTGCCAGCAGCCACGTATCGATCGACGCGGGGGCGAAGAAAAAACTGTTTTTT
CDR3 protein: CASSHVSIDAGAKKKLFF

D gene: NA
J gene: TRBJ1-3
clone size: many
V gene: TRBV3-1
CDR3 DNA: TGTGCCAGCAGCCAAGGGTCATCCAAATTCTCTGGAAACACCATATATTTT
CDR3 protein: CASSQGSSKFSGNTIYF

D gene: NA
J gene: TRBJ2-7
clone size: many
V gene: TRBV10-3
CDR3 DNA: TGTGCCATCAGTGACTACGGGACCCCCGGAGGACAGTACTTC
CDR3 protein: CAISDYGTPGGQYF

D gene: NA
J gene: TRBJ2-7
clone size: many
V gene: TRBV4-3
CDR3 DNA: TGCGCCAGCAGCCAAGATCCAGGGCACCCCTACGAGCAGTACTTC
CDR3 protein: CASSQDPGHPYEQYF

D gene: TRBD2
J gene: TRBJ2-3
clone size: NA
V gene: TRBV11-1
CDR3 DNA: TGTGCCAGCAGCTCGGCGGCAGGACTAGCGGGAGTGGGAGATACGCAGTATTTT
CDR3 protein: CASSSAAGLAGVGDTQYF

D gene: NA
J gene: TRBJ1-2
clone size: few
V gene: TRBV7-2
CDR3 DNA: TGTGCCACCAACCCCGGCGGCGGCTACACCTTC
CDR3 protein: CATNPGGGYTF

D gene: NA
J gene: TRBJ2-1
clone size: many
V gene: TRBV4-2
CDR3 DNA: TGTGCCAGCGCAGATGAGGGTACCCCTAATGAGCAGTTCTTC
CDR3 protein: CASADEGTPNEQFF

D gene: NA
J gene: TRBJ2-7
clone size: many
V gene: TRBV15
CDR3 DNA: TGTGCCACCAGCAGAGATCCACGGGTCTCCTACGAGCAGTACTTC
CDR3 protein: CATSRDPRVSYEQYF

D gene: NA
J gene: TRBJ2-7
clone size: many
V gene: TRBV10-3
CDR3 DNA: TGTGCCATCAGTTCACTAGCTGCGGAGCAGTACTTC
CDR3 protein: CAISSLAAEQYF

D gene: NA
J gene: TRBJ2-7
clone size: many
V gene: TRBV11-2
CDR3 DNA: TGTGCCAGCAGCCGATCAACTGCACTAACCTACGAGCAGTACTTC
CDR3 protein: CASSRSTALTYEQYF

D gene: NA
J gene: TRBJ1-2
clone size: many
V gene: TRBV7-2
CDR3 DNA: TGTGCCAGCAGCCCCCATCCTGGCCTGGGCTACACCTTC
CDR3 protein: CASSPHPGLGYTF

D gene: NA
J gene: TRBJ1-1
clone size: many
V gene: TRBV12-3/TRBV12-4
CDR3 DNA: TGTGCCAGCAGTTTAGGGAGTGTAGCTGAAGCTTTCTTT
CDR3 protein: CASSLGSVAEAFF

D gene: TRBD2
J gene: TRBJ2-3
clone size: many
V gene: TRBV4-3
CDR3 DNA: TGCGCCAGCAGCCAAGATATCCCGACTAGCGGGAACACAGATACGCAGTATTTT
CDR3 protein: CASSQDIPTSGNTDTQYF

D gene: NA
J gene: TRBJ2-7
clone size: many
V gene: TRBV6-2/TRBV6-3
CDR3 DNA: TGTGCCAGCAAGCAGGGGTACGAGCAGTACTTC
CDR3 protein: CASKQGYEQYF

D gene: TRBD2
J gene: TRBJ2-3
clone size: NA
V gene: TRBV5-1
CDR3 DNA: TGCGCCAGCAGCTTGGATGCAGCGGGGAAAGATACGCAGTATTTT
CDR3 protein: CASSLDAAGKDTQYF

D gene: NA
J gene: TRBJ2-1
clone size: many
V gene: TRBV29-1
CDR3 DNA: TGCAGCGTTGAGCCTTTGGTACCCGGCAGGTTTGAGCAGTTCTTC
CDR3 protein: CSVEPLVPGRFEQFF

D gene: TRBD1
J gene: TRBJ1-4
clone size: many
V gene: TRBV7-9
CDR3 DNA: TGTGCCAGCAGCCCGGACAGGGGACACGAAAAACTGTTTTTT
CDR3 protein: CASSPDRGHEKLFF

D gene: NA
J gene: TRBJ2-7
clone size: many
V gene: TRBV6-5
CDR3 DNA: TGTGCCAGCAGCAATACTAACGAGCAGTACTTC
CDR3 protein: CASSNTNEQYF

D gene: NA
J gene: TRBJ1-2
clone size: NA
V gene: TRBV4-2
CDR3 DNA: TGTGCCATGGGCCCCGGACAGATCTATGGCTACACCTTC
CDR3 protein: CAMGPGQIYGYTF

D gene: NA
J gene: TRBJ2-3
clone size: many
V gene: TRBV15
CDR3 DNA: TGTGCCACCAGCAGCGGGAAACATTCAACAGATACGCAGTATTTT
CDR3 protein: CATSSGKHSTDTQYF

D gene: TRBD2
J gene: TRBJ2-7
clone size: many
V gene: TRBV29-1
CDR3 DNA: TGCAGCGTTGAAGCCTCGACTAGCGGGAGGGCCTACGAGCAGTACTTC
CDR3 protein: CSVEASTSGRAYEQYF

D gene: NA
J gene: TRBJ1-1
clone size: NA
V gene: TRBV18
CDR3 DNA: TGTGCCAGCTCACGTGGAGGCGTCCACACTGAAGCTTTCTTT
CDR3 protein: CASSRGGVHTEAFF

D gene: NA
J gene: TRBJ2-7
clone size: many
V gene: TRBV10-2
CDR3 DNA: TGCGCCAGCGGACCTCTCGGGCAGTACTTC
CDR3 protein: CASGPLGQYF

D gene: NA
J gene: TRBJ1-6
clone size: NA
V gene: TRBV25-1
CDR3 DNA: TGTGCCAGCAGTGATCCCTACGGTGACAGGTCCCATACTTCACCCCTCCACTTT
CDR3 protein: CASSDPYGDRSHTSPLHF

D gene: TRBD2
J gene: TRBJ2-3
clone size: many
V gene: TRBV7-7
CDR3 DNA: TGTGCCAGCAGCCAAGGACTAGCGGGAGGTGGGGATACGCAGTATTTT
CDR3 protein: CASSQGLAGGGDTQYF

D gene: NA
J gene: TRBJ2-1
clone size: many
V gene: TRBV27
CDR3 DNA: TGTGCCAGCAGTTTATCGACCCGGGGGTCCTACAATGAGCAGTTCTTC
CDR3 protein: CASSLSTRGSYNEQFF

D gene: TRBD1
J gene: TRBJ1-2
clone size: many
V gene: TRBV20-1
CDR3 DNA: TGCAGTGCTAGAGCAAGGACAGGCTATGGCTACACCTTC
CDR3 protein: CSARARTGYGYTF

D gene: TRBD2
J gene: TRBJ2-1
clone size: many
V gene: TRBV10-3
CDR3 DNA: TGTGCCAGCGCACCGAGCGGGACGGACAATGAGCAGTTCTTC
CDR3 protein: CASAPSGTDNEQFF